This T cell receptor (beta chain) was sequenced for a study of molecular identifiers for immune sequencing clone quantification. Regarding the study as a whole: Beyond 20 RNA copies, clones held over 98% of effector molecules, compared with under 1% in naive cells.

The CD8+CD4-CCR7+CD45RA+ phenotype defined the sorted naive CD8 T cells. Between the trimmed V and J ends, which lost 5 bases and 7 bases, there was a span of 21 bases. The germline gives CDR1 MNHEY, CDR2 SMNVEV (reference sequence). The CDR3 has 16 amino acids. TCR libraries were built in bulk with a published protocol and specific TCR primers. MiXCR, run by TCRdb on the PCR reads, gives a single entry per CDR3 protein. This table has approximately 590,000 distinct CDR3 sequences, less than 30% appearing once. About this clonotype: What it binds is not known.

The J gene is TRBJ2-1, the V gene TRBV27; D perhaps matches TRBD1 (6 bases). The origin of this receptor is a human donor in good health. Some libraries in this study had Jurkat cell RNA spiked in. The sample comprised naive CD8+ T cells from blood, with Jurkat cell RNA spiked in. As for subset: FACS-sorted CD8+CD4-CCR7+CD45RA+ naive T cells. DNA for the CDR3: TGTGCCAGCAGTCCACTCAGGGGCCGTTTGAGGAATGAGCAGTTCTTC. Translating gives CASSPLRGRLRNEQFF.